This TCR beta chain was captured in a study of T-cell memory formation after mild COVID-19. The V and J ends lost 3 bases and 2 bases respectively, with 8 bases between them. This CDR3 comprises 13 residues. CDR1 and CDR2 (germline): SNHLY, FYNNEI. TCRdb independently ran MiXCR on the 5' RACE reads; one entry per CDR3 protein. The sample lists 300,000 to 400,000 distinct CDR3 sequences, approximately 15% occurring once. The study, taken as a whole, reports: Contracting CD8+ clones were enriched in EMRA, CD4+ mainly in CM and EM.

This clonotype was counted a few times. The antigen is not known. The chain combines TRBV2 with TRBJ2-7; possible D gene TRBD1, 6 bases. The specimen sequenced was PBMCs or a T cell subset sorted from them (not recorded which). The sequence derives from a young man who had mild COVID-19 (a few samples of this study predate the infection). Cell type and time point are not known. DNA of the CDR3: TGTGCCAGCAGTGATCAGGGGCCCTACGAGCAGTACTTC. Protein product: CASSDQGPYEQYF.